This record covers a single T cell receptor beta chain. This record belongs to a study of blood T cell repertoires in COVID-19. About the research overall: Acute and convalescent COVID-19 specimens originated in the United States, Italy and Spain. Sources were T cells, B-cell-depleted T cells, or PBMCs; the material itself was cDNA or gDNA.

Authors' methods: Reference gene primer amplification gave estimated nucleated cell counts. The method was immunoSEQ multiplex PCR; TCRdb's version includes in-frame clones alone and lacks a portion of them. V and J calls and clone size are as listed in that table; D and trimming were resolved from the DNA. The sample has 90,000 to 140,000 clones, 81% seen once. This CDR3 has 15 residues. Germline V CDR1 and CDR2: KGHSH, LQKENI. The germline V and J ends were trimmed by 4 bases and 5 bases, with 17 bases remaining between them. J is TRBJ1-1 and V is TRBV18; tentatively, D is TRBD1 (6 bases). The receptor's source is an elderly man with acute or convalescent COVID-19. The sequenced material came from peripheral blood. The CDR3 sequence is CASSLQQGEVTEAFF. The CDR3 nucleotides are TGTGCCAGCTCACTTCAACAGGGTGAAGTAACTGAAGCTTTCTTT.